Listed below are T cell receptor beta chains from one sample, sequenced in a study of PD-L1 blockade in urothelial cancer. The protocol was immunoSEQ multiplex PCR, while the TCRdb copy is restricted to in-frame clones and leaves out a portion. The sample holds some 40,000 clones, approximately 92% seen once. The source was PBMCs, collected around atezolizumab (anti-PD-L1) treatment. The receptor source for this set is a man aged 65 to 79 with urothelial cancer. CDR3s include the opening cysteine and the closing phenylalanine or tryptophan. Fields, in order: D gene, clone size, J gene, V gene, CDR3 DNA, CDR3 protein. The D gene is left open where the match is weak. Rows may omit the clone size; those that give it use once, few, many or a size class.

D: NA; size: NA; J: TRBJ2-1; V: TRBV6-5; DNA: TGTGCCAGCAGCGTTCCAGGGTACCCCTACAATGAGCAGTTCTTC; CDR3: CASSVPGYPYNEQFF
D: NA; size: NA; J: TRBJ2-4; V: TRBV29-1; DNA: TGCAGCGTGGCGCCCGGAGGGGGCAGCAAAAACATTCAGTACTTC; CDR3: CSVAPGGGSKNIQYF
D: NA; size: NA; J: TRBJ2-7; V: TRBV7-9; DNA: TGTGCCAGCAGCTTCCCACTCCAGGGTAGACCCTACGAGCAGTACTTC; CDR3: CASSFPLQGRPYEQYF
D: NA; size: NA; J: TRBJ2-7; V: TRBV7-6; DNA: TGTGCCAGCAGCTTTTCGGGATACGAGCAGTACTTC; CDR3: CASSFSGYEQYF
D: NA; size: NA; J: TRBJ1-1; V: TRBV15; DNA: TGTGCCACCAGCAGAGTGTCCGGGGTTGGTGGCACTGAAGCTTTCTTT; CDR3: CATSRVSGVGGTEAFF
D: NA; size: NA; J: TRBJ2-2; V: TRBV29-1; DNA: TGCAGCGTTGATAACGGGTCCCCTGGGGAGCTGTTTTTT; CDR3: CSVDNGSPGELFF
D: NA; size: NA; J: TRBJ1-5; V: TRBV19; DNA: TGTGCCAGTAGTATGAGACCTCTAGGGGATCAGCCCCAGCATTTT; CDR3: CASSMRPLGDQPQHF
D: TRBD2; size: NA; J: TRBJ2-7; V: TRBV4-1; DNA: TGCGCCAGCAGCCAAGAGACGGGGGGCTCCTACGAGCAGTACTTC; CDR3: CASSQETGGSYEQYF
D: NA; size: NA; J: TRBJ1-1; V: TRBV6-1; DNA: TGTGCCAGCAGTGTTCGGGGGGTACCTGAAGCTTTCTTT; CDR3: CASSVRGVPEAFF
D: NA; size: NA; J: TRBJ2-5; V: TRBV2; DNA: TGTGCCAGCACTGGAGGACTCCAAGAGACCCAGTACTTC; CDR3: CASTGGLQETQYF
D: NA; size: few; J: TRBJ2-7; V: TRBV5-6; DNA: TGTGCCAGCAGCTTAAGAACGGCGGGATCCTACGAGCAGTACTTC; CDR3: CASSLRTAGSYEQYF
D: NA; size: NA; J: TRBJ2-2; V: TRBV9; DNA: TGTGCCAGCAGCGTACTAGGGGGGAACACCGGGGAGCTGTTTTTT; CDR3: CASSVLGGNTGELFF
D: NA; size: NA; J: TRBJ2-1; V: TRBV19; DNA: TGTGCCAGCCGAAGGGGTTTATCCTACAATGAGCAGTTCTTC; CDR3: CASRRGLSYNEQFF
D: TRBD2; size: NA; J: TRBJ2-3; V: TRBV10-3; DNA: TGTGCCATCGCTACCGGGACTAGCGGTTACACAGATACGCAGTATTTT; CDR3: CAIATGTSGYTDTQYF
D: NA; size: NA; J: TRBJ2-7; V: TRBV7-6; DNA: TGTGCCAGCAGCTTAGCGCGGCAGAACTACGAGCAGTACTTC; CDR3: CASSLARQNYEQYF
D: TRBD1; size: NA; J: TRBJ1-1; V: TRBV4-2; DNA: TGTGCCAGCAGCCAAGATCGGCAGGGGGCGATGAACACTGAAGCTTTCTTT; CDR3: CASSQDRQGAMNTEAFF
D: TRBD2; size: once; J: TRBJ2-7; V: TRBV14; DNA: TGTGCCAGCAGCCATTCTAGCGGGAGGGGGACCTACGAGCAGTACTTC; CDR3: CASSHSSGRGTYEQYF
D: NA; size: NA; J: TRBJ2-1; V: TRBV5-1; DNA: TGCGCCAGCAGCTTGGGGGGAGCCAACGGGAATGAGCAGTTCTTC; CDR3: CASSLGGANGNEQFF
D: TRBD1; size: NA; J: TRBJ2-7; V: TRBV19; DNA: TGTGCCAGTAGTGCTGCCGGGACAGGGGGAATCTACGAGCAGTACTTC; CDR3: CASSAAGTGGIYEQYF
D: TRBD1; size: NA; J: TRBJ1-5; V: TRBV19; DNA: TGTGCCAGTACCCCGTCGGGGACAGGTGATCAGCCCCAGCATTTT; CDR3: CASTPSGTGDQPQHF
D: NA; size: NA; J: TRBJ2-7; V: TRBV2; DNA: TGTGCCAGCATTGGATGGAAACAGGGCCCTACCTACGAGCAGTACTTC; CDR3: CASIGWKQGPTYEQYF
D: NA; size: NA; J: TRBJ2-7; V: TRBV5-1; DNA: TGCGCCAGCAGCCCGTCGACAGTCACCTACGAGCAGTACTTC; CDR3: CASSPSTVTYEQYF